The 24 T cell receptor beta chains below come from one sample, sequenced in a study of vaccination and CD4 T cells after COVID-19. Oncomine TCR Beta short-read sequencing was applied to DNA from cultured CD4+ T cells. One entry per CDR3 protein results from TCRdb running MiXCR on the PCR reads. The table includes 15,000 to 20,000 distinct CDR3 sequences, around 59% detected once. Treatment here: roughly 11-day PBMC culture with coronavirus spike peptide pools or control peptides (ViraFEST assay). Their cognate antigens are unknown. The sample was CD4+ T cells from blood, cultured in vitro. The receptor set was obtained from a human donor who had recovered from COVID-19.

The chain recombines TRBV20-1 with TRBJ1-5; TRBD1 might be the D (5 bases). This CDR3 is 13 amino acids long. Per germline, CDR1 DFQATT and CDR2 SNEGSKA (reference sequence). V gave up 7 bases and J gave up 3 bases, with 13 bases separating them. CDR3 DNA sequence: TGCAGTGTTTGGAGGGGAGACAATCAGCCCCAGCATTTT. Translated: CSVWRGDNQPQHF.

The J gene is TRBJ1-1, the V gene TRBV12-3 or TRBV12-4; D gene unclear. Trimming pared 2 bases from V and 2 bases from J, leaving 15 bases between. The CDR3 sequence is 16 residues long. Here the CDR3 reads CASSLSGRGGNTEAFF. Here the CDR3 DNA reads TGTGCCAGCAGTTTATCGGGCCGTGGCGGTAACACTGAAGCTTTCTTT.

V and J are TRBV7-8 and TRBJ2-6, with a tentative D call TRBD2 (6 bases). V was clipped by 5 bases and J by 4 bases, with 12 bases between them. Per the germline V gene, CDR1 is SGHVS and CDR2 is FQNEAQ. The CDR3 has 15 residues. CDR3 loop: CASSIGGSGANVLTF. The CDR3 DNA follows: TGTGCCAGCAGCATCGGAGGGTCAGGGGCCAACGTCCTGACTTTC.

V is TRBV7-2 and J is TRBJ1-3; the D is unclear. Trimming shortened V by 8 bases and J by 7 bases, and 12 bases separated the two germline ends. Germline assignment: CDR1 SGHTA and CDR2 FQGNSA. This CDR3 comprises 12 residues. CDR3 sequence (DNA): TGTGCCAGCGGGGTCCTGGGGAACACCATATATTTT. Protein product: CASGVLGNTIYF.

The CDR3 DNA is TGTGCCAGCAGTTACAGGACAGGGGGCCAAGAGACCCAGTACTTC. Encoded protein: CASSYRTGGQETQYF. V usage is TRBV6-5 and J usage is TRBJ2-5; the match to TRBD1 covers 10 bases. The CDR3 is 15 amino acids. The germline gives CDR1 MNHEY, CDR2 SVGAGI. V trimming: 2 bases; J trimming: 1 base; junction bases outside the gene matches: 1.

The CDR3 DNA reads as TGTGCCAGCAGTGATAAGGCTAGGGGGAGAACTGAAGCTTTCTTT. Its translation: CASSDKARGRTEAFF. The V and J genes are TRBV6-4 and TRBJ1-1, with D possibly TRBD1 on 6 matching bases. CDR3 length: 15 residues. Trimming removed 3 bases from V and 5 bases from J, with 16 bases in between. CDR1 is MRHNA and CDR2 is SNTAGT in the germline V gene.

This rearrangement joins TRBV19 to TRBJ1-1, with D perhaps matching TRBD1 (5 bases). Trimming stripped 4 bases from V and 10 bases from J, with 19 bases between. The CDR3 runs to 14 residues. CDR1 is LNHDA and CDR2 is SQIVND in the germline V gene (reference sequence). CDR3 sequence reads: CASSKIWDPTRAFF. The CDR3 DNA reads as TGTGCCAGTAGTAAGATTTGGGACCCAACCAGAGCTTTCTTT.

This clonotype was recorded a few times. The J gene is TRBJ2-2, the V gene TRBV10-3; D is undetermined. Trimming took 6 bases from V and 3 from J, leaving 11 bases between them. The CDR3 contains 14 residues. Per germline, CDR1 ENHRY and CDR2 SYGVKD. The CDR3 loop is CAISPRPDTGELFF. The CDR3 region has the DNA TGTGCCATCAGCCCTCGGCCTGACACCGGGGAGCTGTTTTTT.

The V gene is TRBV7-9, the J gene TRBJ1-4; 7 bases line up with TRBD1. V dropped 5 bases and J dropped 7; count of bases not matched to a gene: 7. Germline assignment: CDR1 SEHNR and CDR2 FQNEAQ (reference sequence). This CDR3 has 14 residues. The CDR3 nucleotides are TGTGCCAGCAGCCCGACAGGGATTGGTGAAAAACTGTTTTTT. Its translation is CASSPTGIGEKLFF.

This chain uses TRBV19 with TRBJ2-7, with D perhaps given as TRBD1 or TRBD2 (5 bases each). The CDR3 has 16 residues. The V and J ends lost 3 bases and 3 bases respectively, with 18 bases between them. CDR1 LNHDA and CDR2 SQIVND come from the germline V gene (reference sequence). The CDR3, as DNA: TGTGCCAGTAGTATGGGGGATGTGGGAAACCACTACGAGCAGTACTTC. Translated, it gives CASSMGDVGNHYEQYF.

The chain joins TRBV9 to TRBJ1-1; TRBD1 agrees at 7 bases. Germline CDR1 SGDLS, CDR2 YYNGEE. V was pared by 3 bases and J by 5 bases, with 10 bases of the junction left unmatched. The CDR3 spans 15 residues. CDR3 DNA sequence: TGTGCCAGCAGCGCCCTCGACAGGGAAGTTACTGAAGCTTTCTTT. Its translation is CASSALDREVTEAFF. Full variable domain (missing parts from reference TRBV9 and TRBJ1-1): DSGVTQTPKHLITATGQRVTLRCSPRSGDLSVYWYQQSLDQGLQFLIQYYNGEERAKGNILERFSAQQFPDLHSELNLSSLELGDSALYFCASSALDREVTEAFFGQGTRLTVV.

In its sample, this clonotype was seen a few times. The V and J genes are TRBV30 and TRBJ1-6; D is undetermined. Trimming pared 3 bases from V and 9 bases from J, leaving 9 bases between. CDR1 is GTSNPN and CDR2 is SVGIG in the germline V gene (reference sequence). This CDR3 spans 12 amino acids. CDR3 region: CAWRVPGSPLHF. CDR3 coding DNA: TGTGCCTGGAGGGTTCCCGGTTCACCCCTCCACTTT.

Comments on this clonotype: This likely comes from a read error, as the CDR3 has no conserved phenylalanine or tryptophan at its end. This chain connects TRBV30 to TRBJ2-5; the D gene is possibly TRBD2 (6 bases). The length of the CDR3 is 15 residues. Germline V gene lookup returns CDR1 GTSNPN and CDR2 SVGIG (reference sequence). Deletions cut 0 bases from V and 5 bases from J, with 16 bases between. The CDR3 region is CAWSVRGGGGETQYS. CDR3 coding DNA: TGTGCCTGGAGTGTACGGGGAGGTGGAGGGGAGACCCAGTACTCC.

The chain recombines TRBV7-8 with TRBJ2-2; 11 bases line up with TRBD2. The CDR3 extends over 14 amino acids. V trimming: 4 bases; J trimming: 8 bases; junction bases outside the gene matches: 3. Germline CDR1 SGHVS, CDR2 FQNEAQ. This CDR3 reads CASSSTSGAGELFF. The CDR3 DNA reads as TGTGCCAGCAGCTCGACTAGCGGGGCTGGGGAGCTGTTTTTT.

The V gene is TRBV6-1, the J gene TRBJ2-4; no definite D call. Trimming pared 10 bases from V and 6 bases from J, leaving 25 bases between. Germline CDR1 and CDR2: MNHNS and SASEGT. The CDR3 runs 16 residues. The CDR3: CATHAPLGVDGNIQYF. CDR3 in DNA: TGTGCCACCCATGCCCCCTTAGGCGTCGATGGAAACATTCAGTACTTC.

The chain carries TRBV4-1 and TRBJ1-5, with TRBD1 identical over 11 bases. Germline assignment: CDR1 MGHRA and CDR2 YSYEKL. With V trimmed by 4 bases and J by 6 bases, 14 bases remained unmatched. CDR3 size: 18 residues. In DNA, the CDR3 is TGCGCCAGCAGCCGAACCTTCCGGGACAGGGGGTACGGTCAGCCCCAGCATTTT. Translated: CASSRTFRDRGYGQPQHF.

The genes are TRBV27 and TRBJ1-1; D gene unclear. The germline V and J ends were trimmed by 2 bases and 4 bases, with 14 bases remaining between them. The CDR3 extends over 15 amino acids. From germline, CDR1 is MNHEY and CDR2 SMNVEV (reference sequence). The CDR3 spells CASSLEGRLGTEAFF. The CDR3 DNA reads as TGTGCCAGCAGTTTAGAGGGCAGGCTGGGCACTGAAGCTTTCTTT.

V is TRBV6-1 and J is TRBJ2-4; 10 nucleotides match TRBD1. V trimming: 6 bases; J trimming: 1 base; junction bases outside the gene matches: 3. The CDR3 has 15 residues. Germline values: CDR1 MNHNS, CDR2 SASEGT. CDR3 amino acids: CASRRQGAAKNIQYF. In DNA form, the CDR3 reads TGTGCCAGCAGGAGACAGGGGGCGGCCAAAAACATTCAGTACTTC.

This chain joins TRBV12-3 or TRBV12-4 and TRBJ2-2; the match to TRBD1 covers 11 bases. The CDR3 sequence is 16 residues long. The J segment lost 6 bases and the V segment lost 5 bases, leaving 8 bases of the junction unmatched. The CDR3 loop reads CASSPGQGVGAGELFF. The CDR3 DNA reads as TGTGCCAGCAGTCCGGGACAGGGGGTAGGGGCCGGGGAGCTGTTTTTT.

This chain connects TRBV21-1 to TRBJ2-5; TRBD1 reflects the table's D call only, with no check against the DNA. TRBV21-1 constitutes a pseudogene. The CDR3 has 15 residues. Here the CDR3 reads CASSKVDSIQETQYF. CDR3 DNA: TGTGCCAGCAGCAAAGTGGACAGTATCCAAGAGACCCAGTACTTC.

This rearrangement joins TRBV11-2 to TRBJ1-2; TRBD1 is a possible D gene (5 bases). From germline, CDR1 is SGHAT and CDR2 FQNNGV. V was cut by 0 bases and J by 3 bases, with 11 bases left in between. This CDR3 is 15 amino acids long. As DNA, the CDR3 is TGTGCCAGCAGCTTAGAGTCCAGGGACTACTATGGCTACACCTTC. Translation gives CASSLESRDYYGYTF.

CDR3 amino acids: CASISGLSSLKTQYF. CDR3 nucleotide sequence: TGTGCCAGCATTTCGGGACTTTCGTCCTTAAAGACCCAGTACTTC. The genes are TRBV6-4 and TRBJ2-5, with D possibly matching TRBD2 (6 bases). Trimming stripped 7 bases from V and 6 bases from J, with 21 bases between. From germline, CDR1 is MRHNA and CDR2 SNTAGT. The CDR3 has 15 residues.

Details on this clonotype: The conserved phenylalanine or tryptophan is not found at the CDR3 terminus, so this likely reflects a read error. This chain links TRBV6-1 with TRBJ1-3; D gene uncertain. V lost 0 bases and J 0 bases, leaving 12 bases between the germline ends. The CDR3 extends over 17 amino acids. CDR1 is MNHNS and CDR2 is SASEGT in the germline V gene. CDR3 sequence (DNA): TGTGCCAGCAGTGAAGCGTGGAATGGAGACTCTGGAAACACCATATATTCT. This encodes CASSEAWNGDSGNTIYS.

In its sample, this clonotype is medium-sized. The chain carries TRBV24-1 and TRBJ1-5; 9 nucleotides align to TRBD1. The germline gives CDR1 KGHDR, CDR2 SFDVKD. There are 18 residues in the CDR3. The J segment lost 1 base and the V segment lost 6 bases, leaving 12 bases of the junction unmatched. The CDR3 reads CATSHPGQGDSSNQPQHF. CDR3 nucleotide sequence: TGTGCCACCAGTCACCCGGGACAGGGCGATTCAAGCAATCAGCCCCAGCATTTT.